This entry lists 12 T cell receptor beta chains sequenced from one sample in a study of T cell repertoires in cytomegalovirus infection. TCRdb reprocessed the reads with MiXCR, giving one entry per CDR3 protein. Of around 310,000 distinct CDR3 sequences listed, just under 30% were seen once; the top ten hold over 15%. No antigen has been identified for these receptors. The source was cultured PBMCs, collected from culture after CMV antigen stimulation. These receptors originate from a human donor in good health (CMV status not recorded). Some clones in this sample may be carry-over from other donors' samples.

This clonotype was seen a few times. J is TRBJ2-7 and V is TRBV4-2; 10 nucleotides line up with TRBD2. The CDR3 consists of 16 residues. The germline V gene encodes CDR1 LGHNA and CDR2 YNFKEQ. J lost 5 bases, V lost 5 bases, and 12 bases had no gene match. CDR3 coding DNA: TGTGCCAGCAGCGATCTGGGGAGCGGGAGGGTCCACGAGCAGTACTTC. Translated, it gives CASSDLGSGRVHEQYF.

The CDR3 sequence is CASSLLWPLNQPQHF. The CDR3 DNA reads as TGTGCCAGCAGTTTATTATGGCCTCTCAATCAGCCCCAGCATTTT. The chain employs TRBV28 and TRBJ1-5, with unresolved D. This CDR3 comprises 15 residues. CDR1 is MDHEN, CDR2 SYDVKM, per germline. Trimming left V 1 base short and J 3 bases short, with 10 bases between.

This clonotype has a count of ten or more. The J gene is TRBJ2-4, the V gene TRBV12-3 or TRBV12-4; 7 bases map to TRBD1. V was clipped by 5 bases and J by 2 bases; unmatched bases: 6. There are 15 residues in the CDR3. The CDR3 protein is CASSASTGSKNIQYF. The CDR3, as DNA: TGTGCCAGCAGTGCCTCGACAGGGTCCAAAAACATTCAGTACTTC.

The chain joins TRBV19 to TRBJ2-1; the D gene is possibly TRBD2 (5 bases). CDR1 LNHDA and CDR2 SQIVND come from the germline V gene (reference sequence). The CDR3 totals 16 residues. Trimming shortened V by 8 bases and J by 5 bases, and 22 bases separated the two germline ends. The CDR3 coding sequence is TGTGCCAGTGCCTCGAGAACGGAGCGGATAGACAATGAGCAGTTCTTC. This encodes CASASRTERIDNEQFF.

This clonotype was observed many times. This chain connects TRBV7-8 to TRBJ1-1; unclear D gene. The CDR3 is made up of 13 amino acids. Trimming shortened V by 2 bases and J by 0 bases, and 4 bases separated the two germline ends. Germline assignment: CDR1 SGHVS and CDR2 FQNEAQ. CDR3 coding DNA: TGTGCCAGCAGCTTACAGATGAACACTGAAGCTTTCTTT. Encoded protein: CASSLQMNTEAFF.

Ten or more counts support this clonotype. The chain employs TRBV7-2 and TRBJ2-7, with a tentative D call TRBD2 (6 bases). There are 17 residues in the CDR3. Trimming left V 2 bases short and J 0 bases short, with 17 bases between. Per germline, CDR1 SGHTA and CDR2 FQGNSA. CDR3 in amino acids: CASSLWGERPSSYEQYF. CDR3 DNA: TGTGCCAGCAGCTTATGGGGGGAACGCCCTAGCTCCTACGAGCAGTACTTC.

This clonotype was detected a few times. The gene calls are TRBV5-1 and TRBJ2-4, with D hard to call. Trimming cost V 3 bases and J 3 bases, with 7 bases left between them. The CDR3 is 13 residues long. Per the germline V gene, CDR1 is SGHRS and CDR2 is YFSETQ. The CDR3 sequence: CASSSGVKNIQYF. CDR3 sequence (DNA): TGCGCCAGCAGCTCCGGCGTCAAAAACATTCAGTACTTC.

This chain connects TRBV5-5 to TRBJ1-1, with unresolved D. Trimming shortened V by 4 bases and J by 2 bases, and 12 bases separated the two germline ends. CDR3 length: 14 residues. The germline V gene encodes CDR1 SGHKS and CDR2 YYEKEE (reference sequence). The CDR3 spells CASSGTWSNTEAFF. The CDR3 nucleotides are TGTGCCAGCAGCGGCACATGGTCCAACACTGAAGCTTTCTTT.

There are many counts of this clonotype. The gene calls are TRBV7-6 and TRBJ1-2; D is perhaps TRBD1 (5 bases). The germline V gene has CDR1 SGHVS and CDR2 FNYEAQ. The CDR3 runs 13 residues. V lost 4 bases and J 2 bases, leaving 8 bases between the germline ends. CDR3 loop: CASSSPGNYGYTF. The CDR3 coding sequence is TGTGCCAGCAGCTCCCCAGGGAACTATGGCTACACCTTC.

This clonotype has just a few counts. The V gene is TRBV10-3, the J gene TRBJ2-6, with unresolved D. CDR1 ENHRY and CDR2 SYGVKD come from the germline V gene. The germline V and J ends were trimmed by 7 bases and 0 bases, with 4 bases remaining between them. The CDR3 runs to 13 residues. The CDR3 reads CAIKGSGANVLTF. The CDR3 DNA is TGTGCCATCAAGGGCTCTGGGGCCAACGTCCTGACTTTC.

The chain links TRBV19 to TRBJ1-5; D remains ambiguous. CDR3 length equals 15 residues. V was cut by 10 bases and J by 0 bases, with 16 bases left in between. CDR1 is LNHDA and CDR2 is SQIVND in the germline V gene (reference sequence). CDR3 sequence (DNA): TGTGCCACCGGTCGGCTGTCGAATAGCAATCAGCCCCAGCATTTT. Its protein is CATGRLSNSNQPQHF. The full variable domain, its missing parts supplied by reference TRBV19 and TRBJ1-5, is DGGITQSPKYLFRKEGQNVTLSCEQNLNHDAMYWYRQDPGQGLRLIYYSQIVNDFQKGDIAEGYSVSREKKESFPLTVTSAQKNPTAFYLCATGRLSNSNQPQHFGDGTRLSIL.

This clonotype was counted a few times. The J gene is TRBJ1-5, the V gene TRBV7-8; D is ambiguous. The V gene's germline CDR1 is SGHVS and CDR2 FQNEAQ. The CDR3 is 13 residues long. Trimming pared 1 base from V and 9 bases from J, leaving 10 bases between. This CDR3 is CASSLGANGPQHF. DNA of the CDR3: TGTGCCAGCAGCTTAGGCGCCAATGGGCCCCAGCATTTT. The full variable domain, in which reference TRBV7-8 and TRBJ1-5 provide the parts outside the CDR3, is GAGVSQSPRYKVAKRGQDVALRCDPISGHVSLFWYQQALGQGPEFLTYFQNEAQLDKSGLPSDRFFAERPEGSVSTLKIQRTQQEDSAVYLCASSLGANGPQHFGDGTRLSIL.